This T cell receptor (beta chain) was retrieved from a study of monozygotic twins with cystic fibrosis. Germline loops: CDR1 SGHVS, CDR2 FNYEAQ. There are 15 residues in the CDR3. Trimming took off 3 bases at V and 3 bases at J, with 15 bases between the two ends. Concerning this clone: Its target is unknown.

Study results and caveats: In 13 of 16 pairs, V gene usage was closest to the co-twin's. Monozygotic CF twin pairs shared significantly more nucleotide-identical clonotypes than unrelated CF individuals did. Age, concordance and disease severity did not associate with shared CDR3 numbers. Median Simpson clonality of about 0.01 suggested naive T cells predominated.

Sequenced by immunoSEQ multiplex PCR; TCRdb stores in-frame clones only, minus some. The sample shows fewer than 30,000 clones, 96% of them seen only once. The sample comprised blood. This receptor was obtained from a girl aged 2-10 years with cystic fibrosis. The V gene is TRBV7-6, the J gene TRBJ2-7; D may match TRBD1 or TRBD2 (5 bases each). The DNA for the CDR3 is TGTGCCAGCAGCTTGATCCCGGGACCCAACTACGAGCAGTACTTC. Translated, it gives CASSLIPGPNYEQYF.